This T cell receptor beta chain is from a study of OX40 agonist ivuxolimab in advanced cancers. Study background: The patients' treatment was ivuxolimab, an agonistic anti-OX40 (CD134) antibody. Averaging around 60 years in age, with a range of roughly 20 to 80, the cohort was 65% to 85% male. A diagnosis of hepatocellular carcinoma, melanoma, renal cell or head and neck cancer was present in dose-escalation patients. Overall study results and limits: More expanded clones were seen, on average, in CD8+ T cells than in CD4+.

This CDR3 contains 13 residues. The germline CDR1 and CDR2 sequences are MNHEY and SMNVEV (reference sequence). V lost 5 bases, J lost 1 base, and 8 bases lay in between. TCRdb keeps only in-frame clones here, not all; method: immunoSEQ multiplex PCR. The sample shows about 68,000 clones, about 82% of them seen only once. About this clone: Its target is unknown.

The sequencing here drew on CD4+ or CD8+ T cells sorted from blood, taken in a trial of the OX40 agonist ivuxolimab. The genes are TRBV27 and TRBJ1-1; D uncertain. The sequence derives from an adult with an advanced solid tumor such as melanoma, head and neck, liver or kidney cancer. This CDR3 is CASSPRTNTEAFF. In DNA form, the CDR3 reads TGTGCCAGCAGTCCAAGGACGAACACTGAAGCTTTCTTT.